The subject of this entry is one TCR beta chain. These data belong to a study of blood T cell repertoires in COVID-19. Looking at the study overall: Italy, Spain and the United States were the sources of the convalescent and acute COVID-19 samples. From T cells, B-cell-depleted T cells, or PBMCs came the material, which was cDNA or gDNA.

The trim removed 3 bases at V and 7 bases at J, leaving 8 bases unmatched. Germline lookup yields CDR1 LNHDA and CDR2 SQIVND (reference sequence). The CDR3 extends over 17 amino acids. Produced via immunoSEQ multiplex PCR; TCRdb's table is partial and in-frame only. The sample holds 75,000 to 90,000 clones, over 80% seen once. The source is a human donor in a cohort sampled during active COVID-19. The V gene is TRBV19, the J gene TRBJ2-2, with 13 nucleotides matching TRBD2. The sample was peripheral blood. The CDR3, as DNA: TGTGCCAGTAGTATCGGACCGGGACTAGCGGGAAGCGGGGAGCTGTTTTTT. Its protein product is CASSIGPGLAGSGELFF.